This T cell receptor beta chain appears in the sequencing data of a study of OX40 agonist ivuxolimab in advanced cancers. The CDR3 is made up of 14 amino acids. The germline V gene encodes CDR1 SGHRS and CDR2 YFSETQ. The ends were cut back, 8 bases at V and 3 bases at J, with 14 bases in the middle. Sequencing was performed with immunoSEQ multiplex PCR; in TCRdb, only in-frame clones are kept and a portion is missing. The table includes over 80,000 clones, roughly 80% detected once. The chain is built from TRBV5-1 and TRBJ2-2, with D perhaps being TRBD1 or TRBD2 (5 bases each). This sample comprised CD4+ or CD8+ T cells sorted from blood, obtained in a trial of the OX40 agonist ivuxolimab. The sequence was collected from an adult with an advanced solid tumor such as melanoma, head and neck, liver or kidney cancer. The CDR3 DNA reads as TGCGCCAGTCAGCTTATGGGGGACACCGGGGAGCTGTTTTTT. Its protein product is CASQLMGDTGELFF. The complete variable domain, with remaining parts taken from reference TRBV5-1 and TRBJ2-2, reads KAGVTQTPRYLIKTRGQQVTLSCSPISGHRSVSWYQQTPGQGLQFLFEYFSETQRNKGNFPGRFSGRQFSNSRSEMNVSTLELGDSALYLCASQLMGDTGELFFGEGSRLTVL.